This is a list of T cell receptor beta chains from one sample in a study of T cell responses to AZD1222 COVID-19 vaccine. Generated by immunoSEQ multiplex PCR, the TCRdb table keeps only in-frame clones and is missing some. The profile shows 90,000 to 110,000 clones, around 90% of them singletons. The sample was peripheral blood, taken on day 0 of MenACWY control vaccination. The receptors come from an adult in good health. Both conserved end residues are part of each CDR3.

j_gene: TRBJ1-1; v_gene: TRBV12-3/TRBV12-4; CDR3aa: CASSWDRDTEAFF
j_gene: TRBJ1-6; v_gene: TRBV19; CDR3aa: CASIPTPGHDNSPLHF
j_gene: TRBJ2-1; v_gene: TRBV6-5; CDR3aa: CASGFNYNEQFF
j_gene: TRBJ1-6; v_gene: TRBV7-2; CDR3aa: CASSLAAGNHNSPLHF
j_gene: TRBJ2-2; v_gene: TRBV7-7; CDR3aa: CASSFLGYDTGELFF
j_gene: TRBJ2-5; v_gene: TRBV6-2/TRBV6-3; CDR3aa: CASSYSDRPPRETQYF
j_gene: TRBJ2-1; v_gene: TRBV4-3; CDR3aa: CASSQVLQGDEQFF
j_gene: TRBJ1-2; v_gene: TRBV24-1; CDR3aa: CATSGPGYGYTF
j_gene: TRBJ1-5; v_gene: TRBV19; CDR3aa: CASKDRDSNQPQHF
j_gene: TRBJ2-2; v_gene: TRBV30; CDR3aa: CAWALGGLGELFF
j_gene: TRBJ2-1; v_gene: TRBV6-5; CDR3aa: CASSLWAGRLLNEQFF
j_gene: TRBJ1-5; v_gene: TRBV6-6; CDR3aa: CASSFLGSNQPQHF
j_gene: TRBJ1-4; v_gene: TRBV7-6; CDR3aa: CASSIMGQGGEKLFF
j_gene: TRBJ1-6; v_gene: TRBV5-8; CDR3aa: CASTLGPEVNSPLHF
j_gene: TRBJ2-3; v_gene: TRBV12-3/TRBV12-4; CDR3aa: CASSLNRWNTQYF
j_gene: TRBJ1-5; v_gene: TRBV2; CDR3aa: CASTQSISNQPQHF
j_gene: TRBJ1-1; v_gene: TRBV15; CDR3aa: CATSREVGTEGTEAFF
j_gene: TRBJ1-5; v_gene: TRBV4-1; CDR3aa: CASSQPDRYSNQPQHF
j_gene: TRBJ2-3; v_gene: TRBV6-2/TRBV6-3; CDR3aa: CASSFSSTDTQYF
j_gene: TRBJ1-1; v_gene: TRBV15; CDR3aa: CATSNRDSEAFF
j_gene: TRBJ2-3; v_gene: TRBV27; CDR3aa: CASSSQLRGTQYF
j_gene: TRBJ1-3; v_gene: TRBV21-1; CDR3aa: CASPRSEGTIYF